One and the same sample provided the 29 T cell receptor beta chains below, sequenced in a study of CD8+CD57+ T cells in acquired aplastic anemia. The authors sequenced patients whose flow cytometry had shown CD8+CD57+ cell expansion. Genomic DNA, the template, was used for profiling of the TCR beta VDJ and CDR3. TCRdb itself ran the reads through MiXCR, one entry per CDR3 protein. The repertoire consists of under 200,000 distinct CDR3 sequences, with 45% to 55% occurring once and the leading ten covering under 35%. Sample: sorted CD4+, CD8+, or CD8+CD57+ T cells (not recorded which) from PBMCs. These receptors all come from a human donor with aplastic anemia.

This clonotype showed up many times. V is TRBV7-3 and J is TRBJ2-1; tentative D call: TRBD1 (7 bases). There are 15 residues in the CDR3. V gave up 3 bases and J gave up 6 bases, with 15 bases separating them. The germline V gene encodes CDR1 SGHTA and CDR2 FQGTGA. CDR3 DNA sequence: TGTGCCAGCAGCTTCAGACAGGGACTTCTCAATGAGCAGTTCTTC. Translating it yields CASSFRQGLLNEQFF. The full variable domain, in which reference TRBV7-3 and TRBJ2-1 provide the parts outside the CDR3, is GAGVSQTPSNKVTEKGKYVELRCDPISGHTALYWYRQSLGQGPEFLIYFQGTGAADDSGLPNDRFFAVRPEGSVSTLKIQRTERGDSAVYLCASSFRQGLLNEQFFGPGTRLTVL.

Ten or more counts support this clonotype. The chain is built from TRBV5-1 and TRBJ2-1, with D possibly TRBD1 on 6 matching bases. Germline V gene sequence: CDR1 SGHRS, CDR2 YFSETQ. The CDR3 is 15 residues long. Trimming shortened V by 4 bases and J by 5 bases, and 16 bases separated the two germline ends. As DNA, the CDR3 is TGCGCCAGCAGCCAGACAGGCAAACAAGACAATGAGCAGTTCTTC. Its translation is CASSQTGKQDNEQFF.

The V and J genes are TRBV13 and TRBJ2-5; 9 positions match TRBD2. The CDR3 is 15 amino acids. CDR1 is PRHDT and CDR2 is FYEKMQ in the germline V gene (reference sequence). V was clipped by 3 bases and J by 9 bases; unmatched bases: 11. The CDR3 nucleotides read TGTGCCAGCAGCTTCGGGCGGGGGGGCCTCCCCTCCCAGTACTTC. Encoded protein: CASSFGRGGLPSQYF.

In this sample, this clonotype turned up once. V usage is TRBV20-1 and J usage is TRBJ2-7; no clear D gene. CDR3 size: 14 residues. Deletions cut 0 bases from V and 4 bases from J, with 13 bases between. The germline gives CDR1 DFQATT, CDR2 SNEGSKA (reference sequence). The CDR3 bases are TGCAGTGCTAGAGACGCGATAACGACTTACGAGCAGTACTTC. This translates into CSARDAITTYEQYF.

This clonotype has a count of ten or more. This chain uses TRBV20-1 with TRBJ2-6, with D possibly being TRBD1 (5 bases). The germline CDR1 and CDR2 sequences are DFQATT and SNEGSKA (reference sequence). This CDR3 is built from 18 residues. V lost 6 bases, J lost 0 bases, and 21 bases lay in between. The CDR3 nucleotides read TGCAGTGCCGTCGACAGAGCCCCCATTTTCTCTGGGGCCAACGTCCTGACTTTC. The encoded protein is CSAVDRAPIFSGANVLTF.

This clonotype was found a few times. The CDR3 protein is CASSSSGTVIHF. As DNA, the CDR3 is TGTGCCAGTAGTTCCTCCGGGACAGTTATCCACTTT. This rearrangement joins TRBV19 to TRBJ1-6; 7 bases are a match to TRBD1. V shed 5 bases and J 17 bases; nucleotides not matched to a gene: 9. This CDR3 contains 12 residues. The germline V gene encodes CDR1 LNHDA and CDR2 SQIVND (reference sequence).

CDR3 region: CASSPPNREGTYEQYF. CDR3 nucleotides: TGTGCCAGCTCACCCCCCAACAGGGAGGGTACCTACGAGCAGTACTTC. The V call is TRBV18, the J call TRBJ2-7, with D possibly being TRBD2 (7 bases). CDR3 length equals 16 residues. Trimming removed 3 bases from V and 2 bases from J, with 17 bases in between. Germline values: CDR1 KGHSH, CDR2 LQKENI. Complete variable domain (other parts from reference TRBV18 and TRBJ2-7): NAGVMQNPRHLVRRRGQEARLRCSPMKGHSHVYWYRQLPEEGLKFMVYLQKENIIDESGMPKERFSAEFPKEGPSILRIQQVVRGDSAAYFCASSPPNREGTYEQYFGPGTRLTVT.

V usage is TRBV15 and J usage is TRBJ1-1; D is uncertain. V lost 0 bases and J 0 bases, leaving 8 bases between the germline ends. The CDR3 is made up of 15 amino acids. Germline V gene lookup returns CDR1 LNHNV and CDR2 YYDKDF (reference sequence). CDR3 nucleotides: TGTGCCACCAGCAGAGAGAGGACTGTGAACACTGAAGCTTTCTTT. Its protein product is CATSRERTVNTEAFF.

A word on this clonotype: One end of the junction fails to match germline, which may point to a read error. The chain joins TRBV6-5 to TRBJ2-2, with D tentatively TRBD2 (5 bases). The V gene's germline CDR1 is MNHEY and CDR2 SVGAGI. The CDR3 extends over 13 amino acids. This CDR3 reads CASSNKNTGELVF. In DNA, the CDR3 is TGTGCCAGCAGTAACAAGAACACCGGGGAGCTGGTTTTT.

This clonotype was seen only a few times. CDR3 DNA: TGTGCCAGCAGCCAAGATGCCGTTACCGGGGAGCTGTTTTTT. It is translated as CASSQDAVTGELFF. The J gene is TRBJ2-2, the V gene TRBV3-1; D not resolved. V lost 0 bases to trimming and J lost 5 bases, with 7 bases between them. CDR1 is LGHDT and CDR2 is YNNKEL in the germline V gene (reference sequence). CDR3 length: 14 residues.

In this sample, this clonotype turned up many times. The rearrangement uses TRBV6-5 and TRBJ2-1, with D maybe TRBD2 (6 bases). Germline V CDR1 and CDR2: MNHEY, SVGAGI. Trimming pared 6 bases from V and 7 bases from J, leaving 13 bases between. The CDR3 totals 13 residues. CDR3 amino acids: CASRELSGNEQFF. The DNA for the CDR3 is TGTGCCAGCAGGGAACTTAGCGGAAATGAGCAGTTCTTC.

V usage is TRBV19 and J usage is TRBJ1-6; 12 bases fit TRBD1. V lost 7 bases, J lost 6 bases, and 7 bases stayed unmatched. The CDR3 length is 16 residues. Looked up from germline, CDR1 is LNHDA and CDR2 is SQIVND (reference sequence). DNA for the CDR3: TGTGCCAGTAAAGGAGGGACAGGGGGCTCTAATTCACCCCTCCACTTT. Protein product: CASKGGTGGSNSPLHF.

This clonotype has more than one count but fewer than ten. The CDR3 is CASMGPEYNEQFF. CDR3 bases: TGTGCCAGCATGGGCCCCGAATACAATGAGCAGTTCTTC. The chain combines TRBV25-1 with TRBJ2-1; no clear D gene. Looked up from germline, CDR1 is MGHDK and CDR2 is SYGVNS. This CDR3 region has 13 residues. The V end lost 7 bases, the J end lost 4 bases, and 11 bases lay between the germline ends. Filled out from reference TRBV25-1 and TRBJ2-1, the complete variable domain reads EADIYQTPRYLVIGTGKKITLECSQTMGHDKMYWYQQDPGMELHLIHYSYGVNSTEKGDLSSESTVSRIRTEHFPLTLESARPSHTSQYLCASMGPEYNEQFFGPGTRLTVL.

The chain combines TRBV7-3 with TRBJ2-3, with a tentative D call TRBD1 (6 bases). This CDR3 spans 15 amino acids. Germline loops: CDR1 SGHTA, CDR2 FQGTGA. Trimming cost V 0 bases and J 6 bases, with 13 bases left between them. In DNA, the CDR3 is TGTGCCAGCAGCTTAACAGGGGGATTGGTGGATACGCAGTATTTT. Translating it yields CASSLTGGLVDTQYF.

Only one count was recorded for this clonotype. V is TRBV7-8 and J is TRBJ1-1, with 9 bases fitting TRBD1. The germline gives CDR1 SGHVS, CDR2 FQNEAQ. The CDR3 has 14 residues. V lost 5 bases, J lost 3 bases, and 4 bases stayed unmatched. The CDR3 DNA reads TGTGCCAGCAGCCCGAGGACAGGGGACACTGAAGCTTTCTTT. It yields the protein CASSPRTGDTEAFF.

The V and J genes are TRBV15 and TRBJ1-4; D may be TRBD1 (5 bases). Looked up from germline, CDR1 is LNHNV and CDR2 is YYDKDF (reference sequence). Between the trimmed V and J ends, which lost 4 bases and 7 bases, there was a span of 19 bases. CDR3 size: 16 residues. The CDR3 bases are TGTGCCACCAGCACCGGGAGGGTGGGGCCCAGTGAAAAACTGTTTTTT. Encoded protein: CATSTGRVGPSEKLFF.

This clonotype showed up many times. CDR3 amino acids: CASSVGGGGNTIYF. CDR3 sequence (DNA): TGTGCCAGCAGCGTCGGTGGAGGGGGGAACACCATATATTTT. V usage is TRBV9 and J usage is TRBJ1-3; D may be TRBD1 (6 bases). The germline CDR1 and CDR2 sequences are SGDLS and YYNGEE. The V and J ends lost 2 bases and 7 bases respectively, with 13 bases between them. The CDR3 extends over 14 amino acids.

This clonotype came up many times. The chain carries TRBV25-1 and TRBJ2-7, with TRBD1 matching 9 bases. Germline V lookup: CDR1 MGHDK, CDR2 SYGVNS. With 5 bases clipped from V and 5 bases from J, the junction kept 10 bases outside the gene matches. CDR3 size: 15 residues. The CDR3 loop is CASSLGQGSYNEQYF. The CDR3 nucleotides read TGTGCCAGCAGTCTGGGACAGGGATCGTACAACGAGCAGTACTTC.

This sequence joins TRBV11-1 and TRBJ2-5; D could derive from TRBD1 or TRBD2 (5 bases each). The CDR3 extends over 13 amino acids. Germline V lookup: CDR1 SGHAT, CDR2 FQDESV (reference sequence). V shed 5 bases and J shed 2 bases, with 9 bases lying between them. The CDR3 DNA reads TGTGCCAGCAGCAAGGGACGGCAAGAGACCCAGTACTTC. This codes for CASSKGRQETQYF.

The chain combines TRBV6-1 with TRBJ2-2; 7 bases are a match to TRBD2. The CDR3 extends over 14 amino acids. After removal of 6 bases from V and 7 bases from J, the junction contained 8 bases not matched to a gene. CDR1 and CDR2 from the germline V gene are MNHNS and SASEGT. The CDR3 DNA follows: TGTGCCAGCAGAGACGGACTAGATATCGGGGAGCTGTTTTTT. Translated, it gives CASRDGLDIGELFF.

This chain joins TRBV29-1 and TRBJ2-1, with 8 bases fitting TRBD1. The J segment lost 7 bases and the V segment lost 8 bases, leaving 7 bases of the junction unmatched. The CDR3 loop spans 12 amino acids. Germline CDR1 reads SQVTM; CDR2 reads ANQGSEA. The DNA of the CDR3 is TGCAGCCCAGGGGGCGGCGAAAATGAGCAGTTCTTC. Protein sequence: CSPGGGENEQFF.

Concerning this clonotype itself: A single base separates this from a much larger clone, so it may be a read error. J is TRBJ2-5 and V is TRBV5-6; D gene uncertain. The J call is doubtful: the DNA matches TRBJ2-1 better. CDR3 length equals 13 residues. The germline V gene has CDR1 SGHDT and CDR2 YYEEEE. The CDR3 region is CSSSLNYKREQFF. CDR3 nucleotides: TGTTCCAGCAGCTTGAATTACAAGAGGGAGCAGTTCTTC.

The table lists this clonotype with many counts. V and J are TRBV5-8 and TRBJ1-1; 9 nucleotides align to TRBD1. Unmatched junction bases numbered 3, after V lost 0 bases and J lost 3 bases. The CDR3 sequence is 15 residues long. Per germline, CDR1 SGHTS and CDR2 YDEGEE. CDR3 residues: CASSLVWDRDTEAFF. CDR3 nucleotide sequence: TGTGCCAGCAGCTTGGTATGGGACAGGGACACTGAAGCTTTCTTT. Full variable domain (rest looked up from reference TRBV5-8 and TRBJ1-1): EAGVTQSPTHLIKTRGQQATLRCSPISGHTSVYWYQQALGLGLQFLLWYDEGEERNRGNFPPRFSGRQFPNYSSELNVNALELEDSALYLCASSLVWDRDTEAFFGQGTRLTVV.

This chain connects TRBV2 to TRBJ2-7, with TRBD2 matching 8 bases. V trimming: 6 bases; J trimming: 4 bases; junction bases outside the gene matches: 11. This CDR3 has 15 residues. Germline V gives CDR1 SNHLY, CDR2 FYNNEI. The CDR3 sequence is CASRIPLAGRYEQYF. CDR3 sequence (DNA): TGTGCCAGCAGGATCCCGTTAGCGGGGAGATACGAGCAGTACTTC.

This clonotype was detected only a few times. The chain combines TRBV24-1 with TRBJ2-7; tentative D call: TRBD2 (6 bases). Deletions cut 6 bases from V and 0 bases from J, with 8 bases between. Germline V lookup: CDR1 KGHDR, CDR2 SFDVKD. The CDR3 runs 13 residues. The CDR3 sequence is CATSPGSSYEQYF. The CDR3 coding sequence is TGTGCCACCAGTCCCGGGAGCTCCTACGAGCAGTACTTC.

This clonotype was seen many times. CDR3 nucleotides: TGTGCCAGCAGCCGGGGACCTAACAATCAGCCCCAGCATTTT. This sequence encodes CASSRGPNNQPQHF. The chain is built from TRBV11-2 and TRBJ1-5, with D tentatively TRBD1 (5 bases). Trimming shortened V by 5 bases and J by 3 bases, and 11 bases separated the two germline ends. The CDR3 contains 14 residues. CDR1 is SGHAT, CDR2 FQNNGV, per germline. The whole variable domain, remainder taken from reference TRBV11-2 and TRBJ1-5, is EAGVAQSPRYKIIEKRQSVAFWCNPISGHATLYWYQQILGQGPKLLIQFQNNGVVDDSQLPKDRFSAERLKGVDSTLKIQPAKLEDSAVYLCASSRGPNNQPQHFGDGTRLSIL.

This clonotype was seen many times. This rearrangement joins TRBV19 to TRBJ2-3; D is perhaps TRBD1 (6 bases). Trimming left V 7 bases short and J 2 bases short, with 13 bases between. The CDR3 extends over 14 amino acids. Germline V lookup: CDR1 LNHDA, CDR2 SQIVND (reference sequence). The CDR3, as DNA: TGTGCCAGTACTCAGGGGTGGGCCACAGATACGCAGTATTTT. This translates into CASTQGWATDTQYF.

This chain joins TRBV29-1 and TRBJ1-2; no reliable D call. The germline V gene encodes CDR1 SQVTM and CDR2 ANQGSEA. V was cut by 2 bases and J by 8 bases, with 15 bases left in between. The CDR3 is 13 residues long. The CDR3 protein is CSVESTPGGGYTF. CDR3 DNA sequence: TGCAGCGTTGAATCAACACCCGGCGGAGGCTACACCTTC.

The chain carries TRBV7-2 and TRBJ2-5; D is unresolved. CDR1 is SGHTA, CDR2 FQGNSA, per germline. The CDR3 has 14 amino acids. V was cut by 6 bases and J by 5 bases, with 16 bases left in between. The CDR3 nucleotides are TGTGCCAGCAGTGAATTAAAGGAACGGGAGACCCAGTACTTC. Translated: CASSELKERETQYF.